This T cell receptor beta chain was captured by sequencing in a study of beta chain features in type 1 diabetes. Germline assignment: CDR1 SGHDN and CDR2 FVKESK. The CDR3 contains 14 residues. Trimming removed 1 base at V and 4 bases at J, with 9 bases between. cDNA synthesis used the whole RNA isolate, giving expressed TCRB sequences. The protocol was immunoSEQ multiplex PCR, while the TCRdb copy is restricted to in-frame clones and leaves out a portion. The top ten hold about 0.044% of the sample, which has around 340,000 clones, around 19% seen once. As regards this clone: Its antigen is not known.

A sort by CD45RO/CCR7/CD25/CD127/CD95/CD27 yielded CD4+ naive, central memory, regulatory and stem cell-like memory cells. General study results and limits: Patients showed naive, central memory and Treg TCRB repertoires that appeared more similar than those of healthy donors. For Type 1 diabetes patients, all four CD4+ subsets carried TCRB CDR3s that were moderately but significantly shorter.

This chain joins TRBV14 and TRBJ2-3; D remains ambiguous. The clonotype was recovered from a woman younger than 35 in good health. The specimen was naive CD4+ T cells from blood. CDR3: CASSQGSRSDTQYF. The CDR3 DNA sequence: TGTGCCAGCAGCCAAGGGAGTAGGTCAGATACGCAGTATTTT.